The entry below describes one T cell receptor (beta chain). Its specificity is unknown. The data are from a study of vaccination and CD4 T cells after COVID-19. Study-wide context: Blood was drawn a median around 73 days post second dose, range 14 to 241.

The CDR3 runs 14 residues. Broader study findings: In median terms, SARS-CoV-2-reactive clonotypes went from about 20 to 38, a nonsignificant rise.

As to treatment: approximately 9-day PBMC culture with coronavirus spike peptide pools or control peptides (ViraFEST assay). With the Oncomine TCR Beta short-read assay, DNA from cultured CD4+ T cells was sequenced. MiXCR was run by TCRdb on the PCR reads, yielding one entry per CDR3 protein. The data hold around 15,000 distinct CDR3 sequences, with approximately 40% observed a single time. The origin of this receptor is a human donor with COVID-19. V and J are TRBV12-1 and TRBJ2-7; TRBD1 was called by the table and not checked on the DNA. TRBV12-1 is termed a pseudogene. Sequencing was carried out using cultured CD4+ T cells from blood. The CDR3 here is CASSFSAGTYEQYF. The CDR3 nucleotides are TGTGCCAGCAGCTTTTCGGCAGGGACCTACGAGCAGTACTTC.